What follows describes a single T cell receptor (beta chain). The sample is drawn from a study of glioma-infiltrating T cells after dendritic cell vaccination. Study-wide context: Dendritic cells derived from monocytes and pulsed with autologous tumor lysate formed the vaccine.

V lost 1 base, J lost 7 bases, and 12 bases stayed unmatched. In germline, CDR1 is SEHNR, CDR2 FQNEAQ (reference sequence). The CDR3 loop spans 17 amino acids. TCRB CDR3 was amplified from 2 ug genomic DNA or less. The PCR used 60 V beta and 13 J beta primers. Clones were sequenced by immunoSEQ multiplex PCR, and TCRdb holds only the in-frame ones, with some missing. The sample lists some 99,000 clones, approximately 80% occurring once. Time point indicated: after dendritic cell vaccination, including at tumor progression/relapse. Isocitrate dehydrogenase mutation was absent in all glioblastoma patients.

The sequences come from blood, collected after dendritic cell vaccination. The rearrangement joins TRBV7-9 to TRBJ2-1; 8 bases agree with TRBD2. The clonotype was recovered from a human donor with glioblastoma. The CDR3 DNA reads TGTGCCAGCAGCTTAGGGAGGATAGCGGGAACAGGGAATGAGCAGTTCTTC. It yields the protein CASSLGRIAGTGNEQFF.